This TCR beta chain came from a study of blood T cell repertoires in COVID-19. Overall study: Italy, Spain and the United States were the sources of the convalescent and acute COVID-19 samples. In each case, the material was cDNA or gDNA derived from T cells, B-cell-depleted T cells, or PBMCs.

A Seattle source enrolled patients during active infection and followed them longitudinally. Trimming took off 1 base at V and 4 bases at J, with 10 bases between the two ends. This CDR3 is 14 amino acids long. CDR1 LNHDA and CDR2 SQIVND come from the germline V gene (reference sequence). In the source study's methods: Reference gene primer amplification gave nucleated cell count estimates. Repertoires were generated with immunoSEQ multiplex PCR, while TCRdb's copy carries only in-frame clones and drops some. That table gives V, J and clone size, and the DNA gave D and trimming. The profile shows 250,000 to 400,000 clones, roughly nine tenths of them singletons.

The receptor was derived from a woman in her twenties or thirties with COVID-19, enrolled during active disease. Source material: peripheral blood. V usage is TRBV19 and J usage is TRBJ1-1; no clear D. The CDR3 nucleotides read TGTGCCAGTAGTATAGTGGCGGAGGGCACTGAAGCTTTCTTT. It translates to CASSIVAEGTEAFF.